This entry describes one T cell receptor beta chain. What antigen it recognizes has not been identified. Base qualities are missing; no much larger clone stands one base away. The sample belongs to a study of radiotherapy plus CTLA-4 blockade in lung cancer (dated by TCRdb to the late 2010s). About the study as a whole: Objective responses were observed in 15% to 20% of enrolled patients, and disease control was achieved in roughly 29%.

The study evaluated CTLA-4 blockade (ipilimumab) given together with focal radiation therapy in patients who had chemo-refractory metastatic non-small-cell lung cancer. The method was the immunoSEQ multiplex PCR assay. This is the immuneACCESS table as TCRdb keeps it, with only in-frame sequences that have V and J called. A part of the clones is gone; compared with another copy, unresolved V genes explain less than half, and the rest is unexplained. The sample has 47,000 or so clones on record, approximately 85% of them singletons. The ten most abundant clones make up around a quarter of the sample. The full study reports these points: The strongest predictors of response, as reported, were early dynamic changes in blood T cell clones along with a rise in serum interferon-beta after radiation. TCR clones derived from tumors expanded in peripheral blood after treatment with radiotherapy and ipilimumab.

In the germline V gene, CDR1 corresponds to SGHTA and CDR2 to FQGTGA. The CDR3 holds 14 amino acids from the cysteine to the phenylalanine. The only DNA kept is the CDR3, 42 bases in frame from the first base. Germline trimming amounts to 2 bases on V and 10 bases on J, with 3 as the count of junction bases outside the gene matches. Recombination linked TRBV7-3 to TRBJ2-1; 12 junctional bases match TRBD2. The sequence derives from a human donor with non-small cell lung cancer whose response to radiotherapy plus ipilimumab could not be evaluated. Sequences were derived from peripheral blood, sampled from a patient treated with radiotherapy plus ipilimumab. The CDR3 region: CASSLGLAGGEQFF. The base sequence is TGTGCCAGCAGCTTAGGGCTAGCGGGAGGGGAGCAGTTCTTC. The full variable domain, with segments outside the CDR3 supplied by the reference TRBV7-3 and TRBJ2-1 proteins, appears as GAGVSQTPSNKVTEKGKYVELRCDPISGHTALYWYRQSLGQGPEFLIYFQGTGAADDSGLPNDRFFAVRPEGSVSTLKIQRTERGDSAVYLCASSLGLAGGEQFFGPGTRLTVL.